This entry lists 4 T cell receptor beta chains sequenced from one sample in a study of technical replicates of blood from several donors. Using immunoSEQ multiplex PCR, the repertoire was profiled, and TCRdb retains in-frame clones only, with some absent. The sample lists some 74,000 clones, 95% to 97% occurring once. Specimen: T cells isolated from PBMCs. Receptor source: a human donor in good health.

The chain links TRBV9 to TRBJ2-7; 8 nucleotides match TRBD1. The CDR3 consists of 15 residues. The trim removed 0 bases at V and 3 bases at J, leaving 5 bases unmatched. The germline CDR1 and CDR2 sequences are SGDLS and YYNGEE. CDR3 bases: TGTGCCAGCAGCGTAGGGACAGGGACCTACTACGAGCAGTACTTC. It is translated as CASSVGTGTYYEQYF.

The chain uses TRBV29-1 and TRBJ2-1, with TRBD2 matching over 8 bases. The CDR3 totals 14 residues. Per the germline V gene, CDR1 is SQVTM and CDR2 is ANQGSEA. The J segment lost 0 bases and the V segment lost 6 bases, leaving 4 bases of the junction unmatched. The CDR3 loop is CSVPGTSSYNEQFF. For the CDR3, the DNA is TGCAGCGTCCCCGGGACTAGCTCCTACAATGAGCAGTTCTTC.

The chain is built from TRBV25-1 and TRBJ1-2, with D unresolved. There are 13 residues in the CDR3. With 2 bases removed from V and 0 bases from J, the gap between germline ends came to 4 bases. Per the germline V gene, CDR1 is MGHDK and CDR2 is SYGVNS. CDR3 protein: CASSEGANYGYTF. CDR3 nucleotides: TGTGCCAGCAGTGAAGGAGCTAACTATGGCTACACCTTC.

The CDR3 DNA is TGCAGCGTTGGGGGAACAGGGGTCCACGAGCAGTACTTC. Its protein product is CSVGGTGVHEQYF. The chain carries TRBV29-1 and TRBJ2-7; 7 bases align to TRBD1. This CDR3 is built from 13 residues. Per the germline V gene, CDR1 is SQVTM and CDR2 is ANQGSEA. V shed 4 bases and J 5 bases; nucleotides not matched to a gene: 8.